The 18 T cell receptor beta chains below all came from one sample that was sequenced in a study of T cell responses to AZD1222 COVID-19 vaccine. Data came from immunoSEQ multiplex PCR; TCRdb stores just in-frame clones and leaves some out. The repertoire consists of more than 85,000 clones, with over 90% occurring once and the leading ten covering 2.9%. The source material was peripheral blood, sampled 28 days after the second AZD1222 dose. The receptors originated from an adult who received the AZD1222 COVID-19 vaccine.

This sequence joins TRBV25-1 and TRBJ1-1, with D perhaps TRBD1 (5 bases). Germline CDR1 is MGHDK and CDR2 is SYGVNS. The CDR3 is 14 residues long. Deletions cut 4 bases from V and 6 bases from J, with 15 bases between. CDR3 in amino acids: CASSVTGIGAEAFF. As DNA, the CDR3 is TGTGCCAGCAGTGTAACAGGAATAGGGGCTGAAGCTTTCTTT.

The chain joins TRBV25-1 to TRBJ1-2; D unresolved. V gave up 1 base and J gave up 2 bases, with 11 bases separating them. Germline V gene lookup returns CDR1 MGHDK and CDR2 SYGVNS. This CDR3 has 15 amino acids. The CDR3 bases are TGTGCCAGCAGTGAATCGGGTTGGCCCAACTATGGCTACACCTTC. Protein sequence: CASSESGWPNYGYTF.

This chain links TRBV7-9 with TRBJ1-1, with no clear D. The V end was cut by 5 bases, the J end by 0 bases, with 10 bases between. The germline gives CDR1 SEHNR, CDR2 FQNEAQ (reference sequence). CDR3 length equals 14 residues. CDR3 amino acids: CASSVAGVNTEAFF. The DNA for the CDR3 is TGTGCCAGCAGCGTGGCCGGGGTGAACACTGAAGCTTTCTTT.

This chain links TRBV3-1 (or the pseudogene TRBV3-2) with TRBJ1-1; unclear D gene. V was trimmed by 0 bases and J by 13 bases, leaving 15 bases between them. The germline CDR1 and CDR2 sequences are LGHDT and YNNKEL (reference sequence). The CDR3 loop spans 13 amino acids. CDR3 sequence reads: CASSQDREQLRFF. CDR3 DNA: TGTGCCAGCAGCCAAGATAGGGAACAATTGCGTTTCTTT.

V gene TRBV4-2 combines with J gene TRBJ1-2; D not resolved. Germline V gives CDR1 LGHNA, CDR2 YNFKEQ. This CDR3 contains 12 residues. The V end was cut by 3 bases, the J end by 6 bases, with 8 bases between. CDR3 amino acids: CASSQGRDGYTF. CDR3 coding DNA: TGTGCCAGCAGCCAGGGCAGAGATGGCTACACCTTC.

CDR3: CASSISNFGNTIYF. The DNA of the CDR3 is TGTGCCAGCAGCATATCTAATTTTGGAAACACCATATATTTT. J is TRBJ1-3 and V is TRBV5-4, with D hard to call. Germline CDR1 SGHNT, CDR2 YYREEE (reference sequence). V was clipped by 4 bases and J by 3 bases, with 11 bases between them. The CDR3 sequence is 14 residues long.

The chain links TRBV30 to TRBJ1-5; TRBD1 might be the D (6 bases). Germline assignment: CDR1 GTSNPN and CDR2 SVGIG (reference sequence). The CDR3 covers 16 residues. Trimming cost V 0 bases and J 2 bases, with 14 bases left between them. The CDR3 DNA sequence: TGTGCCTGGAGTGTATGGGGGCTGGGGCGCAATCAGCCCCAGCATTTT. Translation: CAWSVWGLGRNQPQHF.

The chain carries TRBV14 and TRBJ1-1; D is undetermined. The CDR3 totals 14 residues. Trimming took 4 bases from V and 1 from J, leaving 10 bases between them. Germline CDR1 is SGHDN and CDR2 is FVKESK. The DNA for the CDR3 is TGTGCCAGCAGCCCCCTAACGTGGAACACTGAAGCTTTCTTT. This codes for CASSPLTWNTEAFF.

This chain connects TRBV18 to TRBJ1-4, with D possibly being TRBD1 (6 bases). The length of the CDR3 is 14 residues. Germline V gene lookup returns CDR1 KGHSH and CDR2 LQKENI. V lost 8 bases, J lost 3 bases, and 13 bases lay in between. The CDR3 nucleotides are TGTGCCAGCACAGGGACGGTCTCTAATGAAAAACTGTTTTTT. Protein sequence: CASTGTVSNEKLFF.

The CDR3 spells CASSTYRDGYTF. The CDR3 nucleotides are TGCGCCAGCAGCACTTACAGGGATGGCTACACCTTC. This chain joins TRBV5-1 and TRBJ1-2, with a tentative D call TRBD1 (6 bases). Looked up from germline, CDR1 is SGHRS and CDR2 is YFSETQ. Between the trimmed V and J ends, which lost 4 bases and 6 bases, there was a span of 10 bases. This CDR3 has 12 amino acids.

The V gene is TRBV10-3, the J gene TRBJ1-1; D is perhaps TRBD1 (5 bases). The germline gives CDR1 ENHRY, CDR2 SYGVKD. V lost 10 bases to trimming and J lost 11 bases, with 23 bases between them. This CDR3 comprises 13 residues. The CDR3 DNA reads TGTGCCACCGCCCAGCGGGGGGACGTGGGGGCTTTCTTT. This sequence encodes CATAQRGDVGAFF.

V is TRBV6-5 and J is TRBJ2-2; 9 bases line up with TRBD1. V shed 2 bases, J shed 4 bases, and the junction held 2 bases outside the gene matches. CDR3 length equals 15 residues. CDR1 is MNHEY, CDR2 SVGAGI, per germline. The CDR3 DNA follows: TGTGCCAGCAGTTACGGGGGACAGGGCACCGGGGAGCTGTTTTTT. It encodes CASSYGGQGTGELFF.

The chain joins TRBV15 to TRBJ1-4; no definite D call. CDR3 length: 16 amino acids. V gave up 0 bases and J gave up 0 bases, with 8 bases separating them. CDR1 and CDR2 from the germline V gene are LNHNV and YYDKDF (reference sequence). The CDR3 DNA follows: TGTGCCACCAGCAGAGATCTTACAGCAACTAATGAAAAACTGTTTTTT. Protein: CATSRDLTATNEKLFF.

This rearrangement joins TRBV7-9 to TRBJ2-1; D gene ambiguous. The germline CDR1 and CDR2 sequences are SEHNR and FQNEAQ (reference sequence). The CDR3 loop spans 14 amino acids. Trimming pared 6 bases from V and 2 bases from J, leaving 11 bases between. The CDR3 sequence is CASSSHRTYNEQFF. The CDR3 DNA reads TGTGCCAGCAGTTCCCATAGAACCTACAATGAGCAGTTCTTC.

This chain connects TRBV10-3 to TRBJ2-1, with 11 positions matching TRBD2. CDR1 is ENHRY and CDR2 is SYGVKD in the germline V gene. The V and J ends lost 8 bases and 8 bases, in that order; junction bases with no gene match: 8. This CDR3 comprises 14 residues. CDR3 sequence (DNA): TGTGCCATCGGTGGGACTAGCGGAGCCGATGAGCAGTTCTTC. This encodes CAIGGTSGADEQFF.

V and J are TRBV2 and TRBJ2-4; D is uncertain. Trimming left V 8 bases short and J 0 bases short, with 5 bases between. Germline V gene lookup returns CDR1 SNHLY and CDR2 FYNNEI. The CDR3 loop spans 12 amino acids. The DNA for the CDR3 is TGTGCCAGCGGCGTAGCCAAAAACATTCAGTACTTC. Protein sequence: CASGVAKNIQYF.

This rearrangement joins TRBV4-1 to TRBJ1-5; D call uncertain. The CDR3 covers 13 residues. The germline CDR1 and CDR2 sequences are MGHRA and YSYEKL. V lost 2 bases, J lost 0 bases, and 2 bases lay in between. DNA for the CDR3: TGCGCCAGCAGCCAATATAGCAATCAGCCCCAGCATTTT. Translation: CASSQYSNQPQHF.

The chain carries TRBV7-9 and TRBJ2-6, with TRBD1 identical over 7 bases. Germline CDR1 is SEHNR and CDR2 is FQNEAQ (reference sequence). The CDR3 spans 18 residues. The V and J ends lost 4 bases and 0 bases, in that order; junction bases with no gene match: 9. The CDR3 DNA reads as TGTGCCAGCAGCTCCCGACAGGGCATCCTCTCTGGGGCCAACGTCCTGACTTTC. It translates to CASSSRQGILSGANVLTF.